This T cell receptor beta chain was retrieved from a study of shared clonotypes between healthy human individuals. Libraries were prepared by immunoSEQ multiplex PCR; TCRdb keeps only in-frame clonotypes and omits some of them. Of around 1.9 million clones listed, 85% to 95% are singletons. The CDR3 extends over 17 amino acids. V shed 1 base and J shed 2 bases, with 15 bases lying between them. CDR1 LGHNA and CDR2 YSLEER come from the germline V gene. Study results and limitations: Even with large depth, rarefaction showed that sorted-subset sequencing was incomplete. Naive subsets generally exceeded memory subsets in estimated richness. It was the non-shared clonotypes that had lower generation probabilities than clonotypes shared by all four donors. Some naive CD4 clonotypes, roughly 4.8%, turned up in common across a handful of donors.

The naive CD8 fraction comprised CD45RO-negative cells positively selected for CCR7 and excluded terminally differentiated effector memory CD45RA+ cells. For this clone: Its antigen is as yet unknown.

The sequencing input was naive CD8+ T cells from PBMCs. This rearrangement joins TRBV4-3 to TRBJ1-5, with D unclear. The TCR comes from a man younger than 35 in good health. Some clones in this sample may be carry-over from other donors' samples. The CDR3 here is CASSQGRLPAGNQPQHF. The CDR3 DNA follows: TGCGCCAGCAGCCAAGGGCGTCTCCCGGCTGGCAATCAGCCCCAGCATTTT.